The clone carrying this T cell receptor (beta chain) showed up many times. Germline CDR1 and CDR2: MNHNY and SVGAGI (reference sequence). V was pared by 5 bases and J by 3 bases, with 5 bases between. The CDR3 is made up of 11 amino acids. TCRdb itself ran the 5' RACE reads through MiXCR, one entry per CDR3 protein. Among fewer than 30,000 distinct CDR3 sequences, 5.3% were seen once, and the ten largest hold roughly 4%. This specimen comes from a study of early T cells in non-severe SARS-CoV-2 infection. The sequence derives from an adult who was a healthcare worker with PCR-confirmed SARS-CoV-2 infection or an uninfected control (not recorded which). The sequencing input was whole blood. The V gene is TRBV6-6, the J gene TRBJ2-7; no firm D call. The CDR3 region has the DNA TGTGCCAGCAGTCCGAACTACGAGCAGTACTTC. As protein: CASSPNYEQYF.